Listed below are T cell receptor beta chains from one sample, sequenced in a study of cytomegalovirus exposure and HLA in healthy donors. The data were produced by immunoSEQ multiplex PCR, yet TCRdb's version contains in-frame clones alone and is incomplete. This sample has about 240,000 clones, with about 86% found just once. The source material was PBMCs. The receptors stem from a woman aged 30 to 39 in good health and CMV-seropositive. Each CDR3 is given with its conserved first and last residue. Fields, in order: clone size, D gene, J gene, V gene, CDR3 DNA, CDR3 protein. The D gene is left open where the match is weak. Clone size appears in some rows only: once, few, many, or a class for an expanded clone.

clone size: -; D gene: TRBD2; J gene: TRBJ2-1; V gene: TRBV7-2; CDR3 DNA: TGTGCCAGCAGCCCCCAGACTAGCGGGAGGGCCGGTGAGCAGTTCTTC; CDR3 protein: CASSPQTSGRAGEQFF
clone size: -; D gene: -; J gene: TRBJ1-2; V gene: TRBV28; CDR3 DNA: TGTGCCACCCGGGAGAACTATGGCTACACCTTC; CDR3 protein: CATRENYGYTF
clone size: -; D gene: TRBD1; J gene: TRBJ2-7; V gene: TRBV4-1; CDR3 DNA: TGCGCCAGCAGCCTTTTGACAGGGGACGAGCAGTACTTC; CDR3 protein: CASSLLTGDEQYF
clone size: -; D gene: TRBD1; J gene: TRBJ2-7; V gene: TRBV28; CDR3 DNA: TGTGCCAGCAGTTTAGCAGTACAGGGGATGTACTACGAGCAGTACTTC; CDR3 protein: CASSLAVQGMYYEQYF
clone size: -; D gene: TRBD2; J gene: TRBJ2-3; V gene: TRBV2; CDR3 DNA: TGTGCCAGCAGTGAATTCGCGGGAGAGTCGGGAGATACGCAGTATTTT; CDR3 protein: CASSEFAGESGDTQYF
clone size: -; D gene: -; J gene: TRBJ1-3; V gene: TRBV27; CDR3 DNA: TGTGCCAGCAGCGCGATGGCTAGGGGAAACACCATATATTTT; CDR3 protein: CASSAMARGNTIYF
clone size: -; D gene: -; J gene: TRBJ2-7; V gene: TRBV6-6; CDR3 DNA: TGTGCCAGCAGTCACCAGGGCAGGGCATCCTACGAGCAGTACTTC; CDR3 protein: CASSHQGRASYEQYF
clone size: -; D gene: -; J gene: TRBJ1-2; V gene: TRBV9; CDR3 DNA: TGTGCCAGCAGCGTTCAGGACTCCTATGGCTACACCTTC; CDR3 protein: CASSVQDSYGYTF
clone size: -; D gene: TRBD1; J gene: TRBJ2-4; V gene: TRBV7-9; CDR3 DNA: TGTGCCAGCAGCTTAGAATGGGGACAGGGACAGATAGCCAAAAACATTCAGTACTTC; CDR3 protein: CASSLEWGQGQIAKNIQYF
clone size: -; D gene: -; J gene: TRBJ1-1; V gene: TRBV5-6; CDR3 DNA: TGTGCCAGCAGCTTGACAGGGTTTGACACTGAAGCTTTCTTT; CDR3 protein: CASSLTGFDTEAFF
clone size: -; D gene: -; J gene: TRBJ2-2; V gene: TRBV19; CDR3 DNA: TGTGCCAGTAGCCCGGGGGGACATCTGTTTTTT; CDR3 protein: CASSPGGHLFF
clone size: -; D gene: TRBD1; J gene: TRBJ1-4; V gene: TRBV5-1; CDR3 DNA: TGCGCCAGCAGCCCGACAGGGGTGAAGGAAAAACTGTTTTTT; CDR3 protein: CASSPTGVKEKLFF
clone size: once; D gene: -; J gene: TRBJ2-2; V gene: TRBV5-4; CDR3 DNA: TGTGCCAGCAGCTTGGACAGGGAGACAACCGGGGAGCTGTTTTTT; CDR3 protein: CASSLDRETTGELFF
clone size: -; D gene: -; J gene: TRBJ1-2; V gene: TRBV4-2; CDR3 DNA: TGTGCCAGCAGCCAAGCCTCTACAGGGAGCTATGGCTACACCTTC; CDR3 protein: CASSQASTGSYGYTF
clone size: -; D gene: TRBD2; J gene: TRBJ2-7; V gene: TRBV29-1; CDR3 DNA: TGCAGCGTTGAGACTAGCGGGAGAAACGAGCAGTACTTC; CDR3 protein: CSVETSGRNEQYF
clone size: -; D gene: TRBD1; J gene: TRBJ2-5; V gene: TRBV15; CDR3 DNA: TGTGCCACCAGCAGAGAACCGGGACAGGTAGTCGAGACCCAGTACTTC; CDR3 protein: CATSREPGQVVETQYF
clone size: -; D gene: -; J gene: TRBJ2-6; V gene: TRBV7-8; CDR3 DNA: TGTGCCAGCAGCTTAGTACAAAAGGCCAACGTCCTGACTTTC; CDR3 protein: CASSLVQKANVLTF
clone size: -; D gene: -; J gene: TRBJ2-7; V gene: TRBV7-9; CDR3 DNA: TGTGCCAGCAGCTCTGACAGCCCCTACGAGCAGTACTTC; CDR3 protein: CASSSDSPYEQYF
clone size: -; D gene: -; J gene: TRBJ2-2; V gene: TRBV11-3; CDR3 DNA: TGTGCCAGCAGCTTAGGCGGGTCCGGGGAGCTGTTTTTT; CDR3 protein: CASSLGGSGELFF
clone size: -; D gene: -; J gene: TRBJ2-7; V gene: TRBV11-2; CDR3 DNA: TGTGCCAGCAGCTTAGATCAGGGCACCTACGAGCAGTACTTC; CDR3 protein: CASSLDQGTYEQYF
clone size: -; D gene: TRBD2; J gene: TRBJ2-5; V gene: TRBV25-1; CDR3 DNA: TGTGCCAGCAGTGACCCACTAGCGGGAGAGACCCAGTACTTC; CDR3 protein: CASSDPLAGETQYF
clone size: -; D gene: -; J gene: TRBJ2-1; V gene: TRBV11-1; CDR3 DNA: TGTGCCAGCAGCTTCCGCAATGAGCAGTTCTTC; CDR3 protein: CASSFRNEQFF
clone size: few; D gene: TRBD1; J gene: TRBJ2-7; V gene: TRBV28; CDR3 DNA: TGTGCCAGCACCGTAAGACAGGGGGCGGAAAACTACGAGCAGTACTTC; CDR3 protein: CASTVRQGAENYEQYF
clone size: -; D gene: -; J gene: TRBJ2-2; V gene: TRBV6-5; CDR3 DNA: TGTGCCAGCAGTTACCCAACCGGGGAGCTGTTTTTT; CDR3 protein: CASSYPTGELFF
clone size: once; D gene: TRBD2; J gene: TRBJ2-7; V gene: TRBV9; CDR3 DNA: TGTGCCAGCAGCGTAGCGGGGGGGGATGGGCAGTACTTC; CDR3 protein: CASSVAGGDGQYF
clone size: -; D gene: -; J gene: TRBJ1-5; V gene: TRBV28; CDR3 DNA: TGTGCCAGCAGTTTAAGGTCCCGGGCCCAGCATTTT; CDR3 protein: CASSLRSRAQHF
clone size: -; D gene: TRBD1; J gene: TRBJ1-3; V gene: TRBV30; CDR3 DNA: TGTGCCTGGAGGCCCAGGGGGTCTGGAAACACCATATATTTT; CDR3 protein: CAWRPRGSGNTIYF
clone size: -; D gene: TRBD2; J gene: TRBJ2-3; V gene: TRBV5-4; CDR3 DNA: TGTGCCAGCAGCCGGGGACTAGCGGGTTCCACAGATACGCAGTATTTT; CDR3 protein: CASSRGLAGSTDTQYF
clone size: -; D gene: -; J gene: TRBJ2-3; V gene: TRBV9; CDR3 DNA: TGTGCCAGCAGCGACTCGACTAGACCCACGCAGTATTTT; CDR3 protein: CASSDSTRPTQYF
clone size: -; D gene: TRBD2; J gene: TRBJ2-1; V gene: TRBV28; CDR3 DNA: TGTGCCAGCAGTTTACCCCTGACTAGCGGAGCCTACAATGAGCAGTTCTTC; CDR3 protein: CASSLPLTSGAYNEQFF
clone size: -; D gene: TRBD2; J gene: TRBJ2-7; V gene: TRBV19; CDR3 DNA: TGTGCCAGTAGTTGGGGACTAGCGGATGCCTACGAGCAGTACTTC; CDR3 protein: CASSWGLADAYEQYF
clone size: -; D gene: TRBD2; J gene: TRBJ2-1; V gene: TRBV9; CDR3 DNA: TGTGCCAGCAGCGATGCGGGAGGCGTAAGTGAGCAGTTCTTC; CDR3 protein: CASSDAGGVSEQFF
clone size: -; D gene: TRBD1; J gene: TRBJ1-1; V gene: TRBV10-3; CDR3 DNA: TGTGCCATTACCTCGGGACAGGAAGGGACTGAAGCTTTCTTT; CDR3 protein: CAITSGQEGTEAFF
clone size: -; D gene: -; J gene: TRBJ1-5; V gene: TRBV2; CDR3 DNA: TGTGCCAGCAGTGACGAGTTTGTCGGACGCGGGCAGCCCCAGCATTTT; CDR3 protein: CASSDEFVGRGQPQHF
clone size: -; D gene: TRBD2; J gene: TRBJ2-3; V gene: TRBV7-2; CDR3 DNA: TGTGCCAGCAGCAAAGTTCGGGAGGGGCAAGATACGCAGTATTTT; CDR3 protein: CASSKVREGQDTQYF
clone size: -; D gene: -; J gene: TRBJ1-1; V gene: TRBV6-6; CDR3 DNA: TGTGCCAGCAGTTACCCAGGGCGGAACACTGAAGCTTTCTTT; CDR3 protein: CASSYPGRNTEAFF
clone size: -; D gene: TRBD2; J gene: TRBJ2-1; V gene: TRBV7-7; CDR3 DNA: TGTGCCAGCAGCTTAGGTAGCGGGAATCGGTACAATGAGCAGTTCTTC; CDR3 protein: CASSLGSGNRYNEQFF
clone size: -; D gene: TRBD1; J gene: TRBJ1-2; V gene: TRBV6-1; CDR3 DNA: TGTGCCAGCAGCGAAGACAGGGTGAACTATGGCTACACCTTC; CDR3 protein: CASSEDRVNYGYTF
clone size: -; D gene: -; J gene: TRBJ2-3; V gene: TRBV5-4; CDR3 DNA: TGTGCCAGCAGCTTGTTCGGGACTAGCACAGATACGCAGTATTTT; CDR3 protein: CASSLFGTSTDTQYF
clone size: -; D gene: TRBD2; J gene: TRBJ2-1; V gene: TRBV4-1; CDR3 DNA: TGCGCCAGCAGCCAAGATGGGGTAGCGGGATTGGATGAGCAGTTCTTC; CDR3 protein: CASSQDGVAGLDEQFF
clone size: once; D gene: TRBD2; J gene: TRBJ2-5; V gene: TRBV5-4; CDR3 DNA: TGTGCCAGCAGCTCTGGGACTAGCGGGAAGGAGACCCAGTACTTC; CDR3 protein: CASSSGTSGKETQYF
clone size: -; D gene: -; J gene: TRBJ2-3; V gene: TRBV28; CDR3 DNA: TGTGCCAGTCTAGCGACCGCCACAGATACGCAGTATTTT; CDR3 protein: CASLATATDTQYF
clone size: -; D gene: -; J gene: TRBJ1-2; V gene: TRBV10-3; CDR3 DNA: TGTGCCATCAGTGAGTCGCGGGACGGATACTATGGCTACACCTTC; CDR3 protein: CAISESRDGYYGYTF
clone size: -; D gene: TRBD1; J gene: TRBJ1-2; V gene: TRBV15; CDR3 DNA: TGTGCCACCAGCAGAGGGGGACAGACTTCTAACTATGGCTACACCTTC; CDR3 protein: CATSRGGQTSNYGYTF
clone size: -; D gene: -; J gene: TRBJ2-4; V gene: TRBV7-9; CDR3 DNA: TGTGCCAGCGGTTATGGGACACCGCTAGCCAAAAACATTCAGTACTTC; CDR3 protein: CASGYGTPLAKNIQYF
clone size: -; D gene: TRBD1; J gene: TRBJ2-7; V gene: TRBV7-9; CDR3 DNA: TGTGCCAGCAGCCCCCCGGGACAGGGGACCTACGAGCAGTACTTC; CDR3 protein: CASSPPGQGTYEQYF
clone size: once; D gene: TRBD2; J gene: TRBJ2-7; V gene: TRBV5-1; CDR3 DNA: TGCGCCAGCAGCACAGGACTAGCGGGTGGAGTCCTCTACGAGCAGTACTTC; CDR3 protein: CASSTGLAGGVLYEQYF
clone size: -; D gene: -; J gene: TRBJ2-1; V gene: TRBV2; CDR3 DNA: TGTGCCAGCAGCCCAGGAGCTCAGGGCGGGATAGGTAATGAGCAGTTCTTC; CDR3 protein: CASSPGAQGGIGNEQFF
clone size: once; D gene: TRBD1; J gene: TRBJ1-3; V gene: TRBV9; CDR3 DNA: TGTGCCAGCAGCACAACAGGGGAACCAACTGGAAACACCATATATTTT; CDR3 protein: CASSTTGEPTGNTIYF
clone size: -; D gene: TRBD1; J gene: TRBJ2-3; V gene: TRBV7-3; CDR3 DNA: TGTGCCAGCAGCGACAGGGGTGGTGATACGCAGTATTTT; CDR3 protein: CASSDRGGDTQYF
clone size: -; D gene: TRBD2; J gene: TRBJ2-1; V gene: TRBV13; CDR3 DNA: TGTGCCAGCAGTTCCCCTACTAGCGGGGGTTACAATGAGCAGTTCTTC; CDR3 protein: CASSSPTSGGYNEQFF
clone size: once; D gene: TRBD2; J gene: TRBJ2-5; V gene: TRBV19; CDR3 DNA: TGTGCCACCGGACTAGCGGGAGGGCCGGGAGAGACCCAGTACTTC; CDR3 protein: CATGLAGGPGETQYF
clone size: -; D gene: TRBD1; J gene: TRBJ1-1; V gene: TRBV5-1; CDR3 DNA: TGCGCCAGCAGCTCCGACAGGGGGACTTACACTGAAGCTTTCTTT; CDR3 protein: CASSSDRGTYTEAFF
clone size: -; D gene: -; J gene: TRBJ1-3; V gene: TRBV7-6; CDR3 DNA: TGTGCCAGCAGCTTCACGCCGGGACAAGGCTCGGGAAACACCATATATTTT; CDR3 protein: CASSFTPGQGSGNTIYF
clone size: -; D gene: -; J gene: TRBJ1-2; V gene: TRBV7-8; CDR3 DNA: TGTGCCAGCAGCCCTATTCTAGACAGGTGGGAAATCTATGGCTACACCTTC; CDR3 protein: CASSPILDRWEIYGYTF
clone size: -; D gene: -; J gene: TRBJ1-1; V gene: TRBV5-1; CDR3 DNA: TGCGCCAGCAGCGACCCTAGGTATAGGAACACTGAAGCTTTCTTT; CDR3 protein: CASSDPRYRNTEAFF
clone size: -; D gene: -; J gene: TRBJ2-7; V gene: TRBV28; CDR3 DNA: TGTGCCAGCAGTCCGCGTGACTGGACTTACGAGCAGTACTTC; CDR3 protein: CASSPRDWTYEQYF
clone size: once; D gene: TRBD2; J gene: TRBJ2-5; V gene: TRBV5-1; CDR3 DNA: TGCGCCAGCAGCTTGGGGACCGGGACTAGTGTTGGGCAGTACTTC; CDR3 protein: CASSLGTGTSVGQYF